The 23 T cell receptor beta chains below all came from one sample that was sequenced in a study of T cells in Graves' hyperthyroidism and ophthalmopathy. It was RNA transcripts that yielded the amplified TCR beta CDR3 regions. TCR CDR3 underwent first-round RT-PCR with the HTBI primer set. Each CDR3 protein gets one entry after TCRdb re-called the multiplex PCR reads with MiXCR. The sample has around 440,000 distinct CDR3 sequences; around a sixth are singletons. The sample consisted of blood. The receptor set was obtained from a woman aged 18-35 years with Graves' hyperthyroidism.

This clonotype was recorded at least ten times. J is TRBJ1-2 and V is TRBV6-1; D unclear. Germline V gene lookup returns CDR1 MNHNS and CDR2 SASEGT. V lost 3 bases, J lost 5 bases, and 10 bases lay in between. The CDR3 loop spans 13 amino acids. This CDR3 reads CASSDIDFYGYTF. CDR3 DNA sequence: TGTGCCAGCAGTGACATAGATTTTTATGGCTACACCTTC.

The chain joins TRBV24-1 to TRBJ2-3; TRBD2 might be the D (6 bases). The CDR3 extends over 15 amino acids. Germline lookup yields CDR1 KGHDR and CDR2 SFDVKD. Trimming cost V 7 bases and J 4 bases, with 17 bases left between them. In nucleotides, the CDR3 is TGTGCCACCAGAGACGGAGGTTGGGGGGCAGATACGCAGTATTTT. This gives the protein CATRDGGWGADTQYF.

The CDR3, as DNA: TGTGCCAGCAGTCCTACAGGGATAACCTATGGCTACACCTTC. Translation gives CASSPTGITYGYTF. The V gene is TRBV6-4, the J gene TRBJ1-2, with TRBD1 as a possible D gene (6 bases). This CDR3 spans 14 amino acids. Germline loops: CDR1 MRHNA, CDR2 SNTAGT. V was cut by 5 bases and J by 4 bases, with 14 bases left in between.

Ten or more counts support this clonotype. This chain connects TRBV13 to TRBJ2-3; TRBD2 aligns across 9 bases. The V gene's germline CDR1 is PRHDT and CDR2 FYEKMQ (reference sequence). The CDR3 has 16 amino acids. V dropped 5 bases and J dropped 4; count of bases not matched to a gene: 10. For the CDR3, the DNA is TGTGCCAGCAGCACCTCTGCGGGAGGGCCAGCAGATACGCAGTATTTT. It is translated as CASSTSAGGPADTQYF.

This clonotype was observed at least ten times. V is TRBV20-1 and J is TRBJ2-7; D gene unclear. Germline values: CDR1 DFQATT, CDR2 SNEGSKA (reference sequence). The CDR3 is made up of 13 amino acids. The germline V and J ends were trimmed by 3 bases and 2 bases, with 11 bases remaining between them. CDR3 protein: CSARTDPPYEQYF. The DNA of the CDR3 is TGCAGTGCTAGGACTGATCCACCCTACGAGCAGTACTTC.

This clonotype was recorded at least ten times. V gene TRBV28 combines with J gene TRBJ2-1; TRBD2 matches 12 bases. J was trimmed by 5 bases and V by 5 bases; bases with no gene match: 7. The CDR3 has 16 residues. Germline lookup yields CDR1 MDHEN and CDR2 SYDVKM. CDR3 bases: TGTGCCAGCAGTCTCGGACTAGCGGGATACAACAATGAGCAGTTCTTC. Translated: CASSLGLAGYNNEQFF.

A few counts support this clonotype. This chain joins TRBV20-1 and TRBJ1-5; 9 bases map to TRBD1. Germline CDR1 is DFQATT and CDR2 is SNEGSKA (reference sequence). V lost 3 bases and J lost 1; bases outside the gene matches: 4. The CDR3 has 15 residues. In nucleotides, the CDR3 is TGCAGTGCTAGTCCAGGACAGGGGAGCAATCAGCCCCAGCATTTT. This translates into CSASPGQGSNQPQHF.

This clonotype was detected a few times. The chain combines TRBV7-9 with TRBJ1-5, with 10 positions matching TRBD1. V lost 5 bases to trimming and J lost 7 bases; unmatched junction nucleotides: 11. CDR1 is SEHNR and CDR2 is FQNEAQ in the germline V gene (reference sequence). This CDR3 region has 16 residues. CDR3 residues: CASSASGTGDGQPQHF. Here the CDR3 DNA reads TGTGCCAGCAGCGCCTCCGGGACAGGGGACGGCCAGCCCCAGCATTTT.

The chain carries TRBV5-1 and TRBJ1-1; TRBD1 is a possible D gene (5 bases). This CDR3 region has 15 residues. V was trimmed by 4 bases and J by 1 base, leaving 14 bases between them. CDR1 is SGHRS, CDR2 YFSETQ, per germline. The CDR3 DNA is TGCGCCAGCAGCCTCCCGGGACCGAGGAACACTGAAGCTTTCTTT. Translation gives CASSLPGPRNTEAFF.

This clonotype was detected many times. J is TRBJ2-2 and V is TRBV28; weak D call: TRBD2 (5 bases). This CDR3 has 16 residues. The germline V and J ends were trimmed by 6 bases and 6 bases, with 20 bases remaining between them. In germline, CDR1 is MDHEN, CDR2 SYDVKM. The CDR3 loop reads CASSRRAGSWPGELFF. The CDR3 bases are TGTGCCAGCAGCCGGAGAGCTGGGAGTTGGCCCGGGGAGCTGTTTTTT.

The sample holds many counts of this clonotype. The chain uses TRBV7-8 and TRBJ2-1; D remains ambiguous. Trimming took off 0 bases at V and 6 bases at J, with 9 bases between the two ends. The CDR3 loop spans 14 amino acids. Germline values: CDR1 SGHVS, CDR2 FQNEAQ. The CDR3 DNA follows: TGTGCCAGCAGCTTAGCCCCTTCTATCAATGAGCAGTTCTTC. Protein product: CASSLAPSINEQFF.

This clonotype showed up many times. The gene calls are TRBV29-1 and TRBJ2-5, with a possible D match to TRBD2 (6 bases). The CDR3 loop spans 14 amino acids. The V gene lost 3 bases and the J gene lost 1 base, with 12 bases spanning the gap. Per germline, CDR1 SQVTM and CDR2 ANQGSEA. The DNA of the CDR3 is TGCAGCGTTGATATCGGGGGTGGCCAAGAGACCCAGTACTTC. Its protein product is CSVDIGGGQETQYF.

In its sample, this clonotype was seen a few times. The V and J genes are TRBV29-1 and TRBJ2-5; TRBD1 aligns across 10 bases. This CDR3 comprises 14 residues. The V gene end was trimmed by 3 bases and the J gene end by 4 bases; junction bases not matched to a gene: 5. Germline V gene data show CDR1 as SQVTM and CDR2 as ANQGSEA. DNA of the CDR3: TGCAGCGTTGAGGACAGGGGGTCGATAGAGACCCAGTACTTC. Its protein product is CSVEDRGSIETQYF.

With regard to this clonotype: The germline gene is not matched at one end of the junction; a read error may be the cause. The chain couples TRBV5-5 to TRBJ1-4; 7 bases match TRBD1. CDR3 length: 16 amino acids. Germline loops: CDR1 SGHKS, CDR2 YYEKEE (reference sequence). The CDR3: CASSLGSGQVKGKLSF. CDR3 DNA sequence: TGTGCCAGCAGCTTGGGCAGTGGACAGGTAAAAGGAAAACTGTCTTTT.

This clonotype has at least ten counts. The rearrangement links TRBV20-1 to TRBJ2-1; 7 bases map to TRBD2. V dropped 2 bases and J dropped 7; count of bases not matched to a gene: 11. CDR3 length equals 15 residues. Germline V CDR1 and CDR2: DFQATT, SNEGSKA (reference sequence). DNA of the CDR3: TGCAGTGCTAGACATGTTGCGGGAGTCCTAAATGAGCAGTTCTTC. It translates to CSARHVAGVLNEQFF.

This clonotype has a count of ten or more. This chain connects TRBV12-3 or TRBV12-4 to TRBJ2-1; 9 bases fit TRBD2. V lost 3 bases, J lost 2 bases, and 5 bases stayed unmatched. This CDR3 has 16 residues. CDR3 residues: CASSFLAGGPYNEQFF. CDR3 nucleotides: TGTGCCAGCAGTTTTCTGGCGGGGGGGCCCTACAATGAGCAGTTCTTC.

This clonotype came up many times. The rearrangement joins TRBV2 to TRBJ2-3, with D perhaps matching TRBD1 or TRBD2 (5 bases each). Germline lookup yields CDR1 SNHLY and CDR2 FYNNEI. This CDR3 spans 15 amino acids. V was trimmed by 7 bases and J by 3 bases, leaving 17 bases between them. The CDR3 is CASMRERGLTDTQYF. CDR3 nucleotides: TGTGCCAGCATGAGGGAAAGGGGCCTGACAGATACGCAGTATTTT. The whole variable domain, filled in from reference TRBV2 and TRBJ2-3, reads EPEVTQTPSHQVTQMGQEVILRCVPISNHLYFYWYRQILGQKVEFLVSFYNNEISEKSEIFDDQFSVERPDGSNFTLKIRSTKLEDSAMYFCASMRERGLTDTQYFGPGTRLTVL.

This clonotype was found many times. The chain recombines TRBV5-1 with TRBJ2-7; TRBD1 matches 7 bases. Germline CDR1 reads SGHRS; CDR2 reads YFSETQ. V gave up 6 bases and J gave up 5 bases; unmatched junction bases: 14. The CDR3 sequence is 15 residues long. CDR3 in amino acids: CASNAVAGGINEQYF. The CDR3 DNA reads as TGCGCCAGCAACGCCGTGGCAGGGGGAATCAACGAGCAGTACTTC.

The table lists this clonotype with a few counts. The V call is TRBV29-1, the J call TRBJ2-3; D perhaps matches TRBD2 (6 bases). The ends were cut back, 7 bases at V and 3 bases at J, with 14 bases in the middle. The CDR3 runs to 13 residues. CDR1 and CDR2 (germline): SQVTM, ANQGSEA. CDR3: CSGSGTPTDTQYF. CDR3 DNA: TGCAGCGGGTCTGGGACTCCAACAGATACGCAGTATTTT.

This clonotype was recorded at least ten times. The genes are TRBV11-2 and TRBJ2-5, with no clear D. The CDR3 length is 15 residues. Germline V lookup: CDR1 SGHAT, CDR2 FQNNGV. Trimming pared 4 bases from V and 0 bases from J, leaving 12 bases between. For the CDR3, the DNA is TGTGCCAGCAGCTCACGGGCCGTGTACCAAGAGACCCAGTACTTC. Its protein product is CASSSRAVYQETQYF.

This clonotype was picked up a small number of times. The CDR3 protein is CASSLATSGSGEQYF. CDR3 coding DNA: TGTGCCAGCAGCTTAGCGACTAGCGGGAGTGGCGAGCAGTACTTC. The gene calls are TRBV7-9 and TRBJ2-7; 12 nucleotides line up with TRBD2. The germline CDR1 and CDR2 sequences are SEHNR and FQNEAQ (reference sequence). The CDR3 consists of 15 residues. J was trimmed by 6 bases and V by 0 bases; bases with no gene match: 3.

This clonotype occurred a few times. The gene calls are TRBV6-2 or TRBV6-3 and TRBJ2-2; TRBD1 matches 8 bases. The CDR3 is made up of 15 amino acids. After removal of 6 bases from V and 3 bases from J, the junction contained 6 bases not matched to a gene. Per germline, CDR1 MNHEY and CDR2 SVGEGT. The CDR3 loop is CASSPGQVDTGELFF. In nucleotides, the CDR3 is TGTGCCAGCAGCCCGGGACAGGTGGACACCGGGGAGCTGTTTTTT.

This clonotype has just a few counts. The CDR3 loop is CASADRWSDTQYF. CDR3 in DNA: TGTGCTAGTGCCGATCGATGGTCGGATACGCAGTATTTT. This sequence joins TRBV12-5 and TRBJ2-3, with unresolved D. The CDR3 length is 13 residues. Trimming pared 7 bases from V and 6 bases from J, leaving 14 bases between. Germline V CDR1 and CDR2: LGHNT, FRNRAP.